The rows below give T cell receptor beta chains drawn from one sample of a study of cytomegalovirus exposure and HLA in healthy donors. This table comes from immunoSEQ multiplex PCR, and its TCRdb copy is limited to in-frame clones, with some not included. The sample records roughly 130,000 clones, about four fifths being singletons. The sequenced sample consisted of PBMCs. The receptors here all came from a female donor in good health and CMV-seronegative. The conserved cysteine and the conserved F or W are not part of the CDR3 here.

>TRBV30
AWSVWVRAYEQY
>TRBV7-7
ASSLGTSGQETQY
>TRBV28
ASSFYGLAGVPDTQY
>TRBV7-8
ASSPDRGTYNEQF
>TRBV28
ASSLISGLQETQY
>TRBV30
AWSREGGTDTQY
>TRBV5-4
ASSVPGQGNEKLF
>TRBV5-1
ASSLGGANTGELF
>TRBV4-1
ASSPSPELDTQY
>TRBV11-2
ASSLGAGVGNEQF
>TRBV11-3
ASSLGGEGSDTQY
>TRBV5-6
ASSFLRSYGYT
>TRBV16
ASSQSPDSGVNEKLF
>TRBV6-5
ASSYSPGARNTIY
>TRBV7-9
ASSRPRDRGTYNEQF
>TRBV9
ASSVERDTQY
>TRBV5-6
ASSLATSGGELF
>TRBV27
ASSLRGPYEQY
>TRBV29-1
SVGTDYEQY
>TRBV4-1
ASSQDRLAGGGETQY
>TRBV29-1
SVEGPVGGTDTQY
>TRBV7-7
ASSADTRELF
>TRBV11-2
ASSLEVTSGSTQF
>TRBV27
ASSLEGSYNEQF
>TRBV9
ASSVDSGRGETQY
>TRBV4-1
ASSQARGLEEETQY